The 25 T cell receptor beta chains below come from one sample, sequenced in a study of beta chain features in type 1 diabetes. What was sequenced were expressed TCRB transcripts, since all of the isolated RNA had been reverse transcribed. TCRdb's table, derived via immunoSEQ multiplex PCR, lists solely in-frame clones and lacks some. Among almost 250,000 clones listed, roughly an eighth were seen once. Sequenced sample: naive CD4+ T cells from blood. These receptors were taken from a woman aged 40 to 50 in good health.

The rearrangement joins TRBV6-1 to TRBJ1-2; maybe TRBD1 (5 bases). The CDR3 covers 15 residues. V lost 1 base to trimming and J lost 8 bases, with 17 bases between them. Germline CDR1 and CDR2: MNHNS and SASEGT. CDR3 nucleotide sequence: TGTGCCAGCAGTGAAGACAGGCCCTCTCTGAGGGGCTACACCTTC. Amino acids: CASSEDRPSLRGYTF.

This clone was counted only a few times. The CDR3 spells CASGQGRVGQFF. Written as DNA, the CDR3 is TGTGCCAGCGGCCAGGGGCGGGTAGGGCAGTTCTTC. This chain uses TRBV11-2 with TRBJ2-1; a possible D gene is TRBD1 (6 bases). Trimming pared 8 bases from V and 12 bases from J, leaving 17 bases between. CDR1 is SGHAT, CDR2 FQNNGV, per germline. The CDR3 extends over 12 amino acids.

In its sample, this clone was seen a few times. The chain links TRBV5-4 to TRBJ1-2; D may be TRBD1 (5 bases). Germline assignment: CDR1 SGHNT and CDR2 YYREEE (reference sequence). The CDR3 extends over 14 amino acids. Trimming cost V 4 bases and J 8 bases, with 18 bases left between them. The CDR3 DNA reads TGTGCCAGCAGCCAAGATCAGGGATCGAGGGGCTACACCTTC. Translated: CASSQDQGSRGYTF.

The chain links TRBV5-1 to TRBJ1-6, with 9 nucleotides matching TRBD1. Trimming at V came to 5 bases and at J to 9 bases, leaving 6 bases not matched to a gene. Germline lookup yields CDR1 SGHRS and CDR2 YFSETQ. The CDR3 loop spans 14 amino acids. CDR3 sequence: CASSSGTGFSPLHF. The CDR3 DNA is TGCGCCAGCAGTTCCGGGACAGGGTTTTCACCCCTCCACTTT.

The genes are TRBV11-2 and TRBJ2-5, with D possibly TRBD1 on 6 matching bases. Trimming shortened V by 7 bases and J by 6 bases, and 21 bases separated the two germline ends. CDR1 and CDR2 (germline): SGHAT, FQNNGV. The CDR3 is made up of 15 amino acids. DNA for the CDR3: TGTGCCAGCAAATCGGACAGTCTCTGGGAGAAGACCCAGTACTTC. Its protein is CASKSDSLWEKTQYF.

In this sample, this clone turned up a few times. The chain couples TRBV9 to TRBJ2-1, with 7 bases lining up with TRBD1. The germline V gene has CDR1 SGDLS and CDR2 YYNGEE. V lost 0 bases, J lost 8 bases, and 5 bases stayed unmatched. This CDR3 has 14 residues. The CDR3 reads CASSVADRADEQFF. The CDR3 nucleotides are TGTGCCAGCAGCGTAGCTGACAGGGCCGATGAGCAGTTCTTC.

CDR3 in DNA: TGTGCCAGTGAACAGGGCTCCTACGAGCAGTACTTC. Translating it yields CASEQGSYEQYF. The V and J genes are TRBV2 and TRBJ2-7; perhaps TRBD1 as D (6 bases). The CDR3 runs to 12 residues. The V and J ends lost 9 bases and 0 bases respectively, with 9 bases between them. CDR1 and CDR2 (germline): SNHLY, FYNNEI. Full variable domain (missing parts from reference TRBV2 and TRBJ2-7): EPEVTQTPSHQVTQMGQEVILRCVPISNHLYFYWYRQILGQKVEFLVSFYNNEISEKSEIFDDQFSVERPDGSNFTLKIRSTKLEDSAMYFCASEQGSYEQYFGPGTRLTVT.

This clone was seen more than once but under ten times. The J gene is TRBJ1-1, the V gene TRBV19, with D unclear. Germline V lookup: CDR1 LNHDA, CDR2 SQIVND (reference sequence). This CDR3 is built from 16 residues. Between the trimmed V and J ends, which lost 4 bases and 6 bases, there was a span of 21 bases. The CDR3 reads CASSKKRVSDFAEAFF. The DNA of the CDR3 is TGTGCCAGTAGTAAAAAGAGGGTCAGCGATTTCGCTGAAGCTTTCTTT.

The table lists this clone with a few counts. The V gene is TRBV19, the J gene TRBJ2-1, with 7 bases lining up with TRBD2. This CDR3 is built from 14 residues. Trimming removed 6 bases from V and 7 bases from J; junction bases left unmatched: 9. CDR1 is LNHDA, CDR2 SQIVND, per germline (reference sequence). The CDR3 spells CASRGAGRRNEQFF. CDR3 in DNA: TGTGCCAGTAGGGGAGCGGGAAGGAGGAATGAGCAGTTCTTC. The whole variable domain, remainder taken from reference TRBV19 and TRBJ2-1, is DGGITQSPKYLFRKEGQNVTLSCEQNLNHDAMYWYRQDPGQGLRLIYYSQIVNDFQKGDIAEGYSVSREKKESFPLTVTSAQKNPTAFYLCASRGAGRRNEQFFGPGTRLTVL.

The CDR3, as DNA: TGTGCCAGCAGCTTTTTTGCGGGGGGCAGAGAGACCCAGTACTTC. It codes for CASSFFAGGRETQYF. V is TRBV5-4 and J is TRBJ2-5; 8 bases fit TRBD2. Trimming cost V 2 bases and J 4 bases; bases outside gene matches: 7. CDR3 length: 15 amino acids. Germline loops: CDR1 SGHNT, CDR2 YYREEE (reference sequence).

CDR3 coding DNA: TGTGCCAGCAGTCCGTACAGGGGGACTGGGGCCAACGTCCTGACTTTC. Translation gives CASSPYRGTGANVLTF. The chain has TRBV27 and TRBJ2-6; 8 positions match TRBD1. V shed 5 bases, J shed 2 bases, and the junction held 5 bases outside the gene matches. Germline V lookup: CDR1 MNHEY, CDR2 SMNVEV (reference sequence). The CDR3 loop spans 16 amino acids. Based on the CDR3 plus reference TRBV27 and TRBJ2-6, the full variable domain is EAQVTQNPRYLITVTGKKLTVTCSQNMNHEYMSWYRQDPGLGLRQIYYSMNVEVTDKGDVPEGYKVSRKEKRNFPLILESPSPNQTSLYFCASSPYRGTGANVLTFGAGSRLTVL.

The rearrangement joins TRBV7-6 to TRBJ2-7; 9 bases are a match to TRBD1. The CDR3 extends over 15 amino acids. CDR1 is SGHVS, CDR2 FNYEAQ, per germline. Losses at the gene ends were 5 bases for V and 1 base for J; bases not matched to a gene: 6. The CDR3 is CASSAGQGYSYEQYF. The CDR3 nucleotides are TGTGCCAGCAGCGCGGGACAGGGCTATTCCTACGAGCAGTACTTC.

This clone was observed a handful of times. V gene TRBV28 combines with J gene TRBJ1-6, with no clear D. The germline V and J ends were trimmed by 4 bases and 2 bases, with 3 bases remaining between them. Germline-derived CDR1 and CDR2 are MDHEN and SYDVKM. CDR3 length equals 13 residues. The CDR3 bases are TGTGCCAGCAGTTCGGCCTATAATTCACCCCTCCACTTT. Translating it yields CASSSAYNSPLHF.

A few counts support this clone. The chain recombines TRBV7-6 with TRBJ1-2; D remains unclear. The CDR3 loop spans 14 amino acids. V shed 5 bases and J shed 6 bases, with 16 bases lying between them. CDR1 is SGHVS and CDR2 is FNYEAQ in the germline V gene. Here the CDR3 DNA reads TGTGCCAGCAGCCCCTGGGAGGGAACGGATGGCTACACCTTC. It is translated as CASSPWEGTDGYTF.

V usage is TRBV7-9 and J usage is TRBJ2-3; 7 bases are shared with TRBD2. This CDR3 has 17 amino acids. Germline V gene sequence: CDR1 SEHNR, CDR2 FQNEAQ (reference sequence). V shed 6 bases, J shed 0 bases, and the junction held 12 bases outside the gene matches. The CDR3 sequence is CASRNGVAGDSTDTQYF. The CDR3, as DNA: TGTGCCAGCAGAAACGGGGTTGCGGGGGACAGCACAGATACGCAGTATTTT.

The CDR3 region has the DNA TGTGCCAGCAGCTTATTAGGGGGCGGATCACCCCTCCACTTT. It encodes CASSLLGGGSPLHF. This chain uses TRBV11-2 with TRBJ1-6, with 7 bases matching TRBD1. From germline, CDR1 is SGHAT and CDR2 FQNNGV. The CDR3 is 14 amino acids. J gave up 10 bases and V 2 bases, and 5 bases lay outside the gene matches.

The chain links TRBV19 to TRBJ2-1, with TRBD1 matching over 7 bases. V gave up 5 bases and J gave up 7 bases; unmatched junction bases: 8. The CDR3 consists of 14 residues. Germline lookup yields CDR1 LNHDA and CDR2 SQIVND (reference sequence). CDR3 residues: CASSPQDRLNEQFF. The DNA of the CDR3 is TGTGCCAGTAGTCCGCAGGACAGGCTAAATGAGCAGTTCTTC.

The CDR3 reads CASSKVSGPYEQYF. The CDR3 DNA is TGTGCCAGCAGCAAAGTTTCAGGGCCCTACGAGCAGTACTTC. The gene calls are TRBV21-1 and TRBJ2-7; the D call in the table, TRBD1, was not verified against the DNA. TRBV21-1 is given as a pseudogene. The CDR3 runs 14 residues.

This clone occurred a few times. The CDR3: CASSQGGLAGALSYEQYF. The CDR3 region has the DNA TGCGCCAGCAGCCAAGGGGGACTAGCGGGGGCCCTCTCCTACGAGCAGTACTTC. V is TRBV4-1 and J is TRBJ2-7; 14 bases are shared with TRBD2. This CDR3 comprises 18 residues. Per the germline V gene, CDR1 is MGHRA and CDR2 is YSYEKL. J gave up 0 bases and V 1 base, and 5 bases lay outside the gene matches.

This clone was seen more than once but under ten times. The rearrangement joins TRBV4-1 to TRBJ1-1, with D perhaps matching TRBD1 (5 bases). Trimming left V 1 base short and J 5 bases short, with 11 bases between. Germline V lookup: CDR1 MGHRA, CDR2 YSYEKL. CDR3 length: 14 residues. The chain's CDR3 is CASSQVGGRTEAFF. The CDR3 nucleotides read TGCGCCAGCAGCCAAGTGGGGGGGAGGACTGAAGCTTTCTTT.

The chain couples TRBV5-4 to TRBJ2-5; D gene unclear. V was pared by 0 bases and J by 5 bases, with 8 bases between. Per germline, CDR1 SGHNT and CDR2 YYREEE (reference sequence). This CDR3 has 13 amino acids. For the CDR3, the DNA is TGTGCCAGCAGCTTGGTGGTTGAGGAGACCCAGTACTTC. As protein: CASSLVVEETQYF.

This clone has a handful of counts. The chain recombines TRBV18 with TRBJ2-1, with 8 bases aligning to TRBD2. The CDR3 extends over 12 amino acids. Per the germline V gene, CDR1 is KGHSH and CDR2 is LQKENI. The chain's CDR3 is CVSGADGSEQFF. In DNA, the CDR3 is TGTGTTAGCGGGGCAGACGGGAGTGAGCAGTTCTTC.

This clone occurred a few times. V gene TRBV6-1 combines with J gene TRBJ1-2; 9 bases are a match to TRBD1. From germline, CDR1 is MNHNS and CDR2 SASEGT. The CDR3 is 17 amino acids. V trimming: 1 base; J trimming: 4 bases; junction bases outside the gene matches: 10. The CDR3 DNA reads TGTGCCAGCAGTGAAGTACCACAGGGGGCCAAGGGCTATGGCTACACCTTC. Its translation: CASSEVPQGAKGYGYTF.

This chain links TRBV7-9 with TRBJ1-4, with TRBD1 matching 7 bases. The J segment lost 7 bases and the V segment lost 5 bases, leaving 10 bases of the junction unmatched. In germline, CDR1 is SEHNR, CDR2 FQNEAQ (reference sequence). This CDR3 region has 15 residues. The CDR3 DNA reads as TGTGCCAGCAGCACATCAGGGGGACGGGGTGAAAAACTGTTTTTT. It translates to CASSTSGGRGEKLFF.

The chain links TRBV29-1 to TRBJ2-5, with a tentative D call TRBD1 (7 bases). The length of the CDR3 is 14 residues. Germline CDR1 is SQVTM and CDR2 is ANQGSEA. Between the trimmed V and J ends, which lost 4 bases and 1 base, there was a span of 13 bases. CDR3 region: CSVARQGGQETQYF. CDR3 DNA: TGCAGCGTTGCCCGGCAGGGGGGCCAAGAGACCCAGTACTTC.